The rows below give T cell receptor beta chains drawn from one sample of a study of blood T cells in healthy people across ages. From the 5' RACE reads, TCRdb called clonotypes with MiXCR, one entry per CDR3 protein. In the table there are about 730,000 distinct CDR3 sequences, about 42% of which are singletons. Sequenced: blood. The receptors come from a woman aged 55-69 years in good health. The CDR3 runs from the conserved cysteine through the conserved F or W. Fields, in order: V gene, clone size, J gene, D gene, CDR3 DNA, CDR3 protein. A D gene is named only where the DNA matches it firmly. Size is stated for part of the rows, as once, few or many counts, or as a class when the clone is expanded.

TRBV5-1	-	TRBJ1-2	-	TGCGCCAGCAGCTTACTCCCTGGTCTCGGCGGAGGCTACACCTTC	CASSLLPGLGGGYTF
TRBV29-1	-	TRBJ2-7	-	TGCAGCGTTGTTACCCCCTACGAGCAGTACTTC	CSVVTPYEQYF
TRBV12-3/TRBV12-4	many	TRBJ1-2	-	TGTGCCAGCAGTCCCGGGGGCGCCTATGGCTACACCTTC	CASSPGGAYGYTF
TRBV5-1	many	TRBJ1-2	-	TGCGCCAGCAGCGGTGATGGCTACACCTTC	CASSGDGYTF
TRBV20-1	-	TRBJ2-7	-	TGCAGCGCCGCGGGGGCTGTAAACGAGCAGTACTTC	CSAAGAVNEQYF
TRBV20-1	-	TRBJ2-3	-	TGCAGTGCTCCCTCGTCAGATACGCAGTATTTT	CSAPSSDTQYF
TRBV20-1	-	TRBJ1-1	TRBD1	TGCAGTGCTAGGGACAGGGGGCGCGACACTGAAGCTTTCTTT	CSARDRGRDTEAFF
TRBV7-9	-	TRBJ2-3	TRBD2	TGTGCCAGCAGCCTTGGGACTAGCGGGAGGGCCAGATGGGATACGCAGTATTTT	CASSLGTSGRARWDTQYF
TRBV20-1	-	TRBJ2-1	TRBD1	TGCAGTGCTAGACGACAGGGTCCGGACAATGAGCAGTTCTTC	CSARRQGPDNEQFF
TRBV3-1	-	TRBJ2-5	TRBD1	TGTGCCAGCAGCGACCGACAGGGGGGCCAAGAGACCCAGTACTTC	CASSDRQGGQETQYF
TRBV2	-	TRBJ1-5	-	TGTGCCAGCAGTGCCCTGACAGGAGCGAATCAGCCCCAGCATTTT	CASSALTGANQPQHF
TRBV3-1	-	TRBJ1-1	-	TGTGCCAGCAGCCCTACCACAGCGAACACTGAAGCTTTCTTT	CASSPTTANTEAFF
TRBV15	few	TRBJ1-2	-	TGTGCCACCAGCAGATCACTCGGCGGGGTCTTCTATGGCTACACCTTC	CATSRSLGGVFYGYTF
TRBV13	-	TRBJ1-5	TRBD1	TGTGCCAGCAGCTCCCGACAGGGAGGTCGGCAGCCCCAGCATTTT	CASSSRQGGRQPQHF
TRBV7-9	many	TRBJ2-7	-	TGTGCCAGCAGTTTAGGGGACTCCTACGAGCAGTACTTC	CASSLGDSYEQYF
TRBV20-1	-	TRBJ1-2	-	TGCAGTGTTAGAGGCCCCCAAGGGGCGGGCTATGGCTACACCTTC	CSVRGPQGAGYGYTF
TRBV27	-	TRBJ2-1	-	TGTGCCAGCAGTTTAGAGGCAGGGAGCCACAATGAGCAGTTCTTC	CASSLEAGSHNEQFF
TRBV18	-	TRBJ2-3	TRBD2	TGTGCCAGCTCACCACCCCTAGCGGGAGGCACAGATACGCAGTATTTT	CASSPPLAGGTDTQYF
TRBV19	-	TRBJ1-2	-	TGTGCCAGTAGTATTGGTGGCGACTATGGCTACACCTTC	CASSIGGDYGYTF
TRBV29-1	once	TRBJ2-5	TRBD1	TGCAGCGTTGATAATCCGGACAGGGGTGAGTCGGAGCAGTACTTC	CSVDNPDRGESEQYF
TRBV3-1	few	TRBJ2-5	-	TGTGCCAGCAGCCGGGTCTCCTGGGAGACCCAGTACTTC	CASSRVSWETQYF
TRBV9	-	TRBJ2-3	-	TGTGCCAGCAGCGTTAGCGGATACAACACAGATACGCAGTATTTT	CASSVSGYNTDTQYF
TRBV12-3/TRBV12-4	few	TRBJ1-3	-	TGTGCCAGCAGTTTAACCCAGGGGATCTCTGGAAACACCATATATTTT	CASSLTQGISGNTIYF
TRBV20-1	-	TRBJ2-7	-	TGCAGTGCTAGAGTTGGAGGCCATCGCGAGCAGTACTTC	CSARVGGHREQYF
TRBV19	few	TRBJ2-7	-	TGTGCCAGTAGTATCGTCCTGATCGGCGAGCAGTACTTC	CASSIVLIGEQYF
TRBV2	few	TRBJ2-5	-	TGTGCCAGCAGACTAGCTCGAGAGACCCAGTACTTC	CASRLARETQYF
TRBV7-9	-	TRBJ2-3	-	TGTGCCAGCCGACAGGTGACAGATACGCAGTATTTT	CASRQVTDTQYF
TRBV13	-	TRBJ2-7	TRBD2	TGTGCCAGCAGCTCCACCCTCCTTGGAGCGGGGAAATACGAGCAGTACTTC	CASSSTLLGAGKYEQYF
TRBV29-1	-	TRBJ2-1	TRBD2	TGCAGCGTTGAGGGACTAGCAGTCGCGAGCTCCTACAATGAGCAGTTCTTC	CSVEGLAVASSYNEQFF
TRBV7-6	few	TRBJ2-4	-	TGTGCCAGCAGCGTATCCGACGGGGGCATTCAGTACTTC	CASSVSDGGIQYF
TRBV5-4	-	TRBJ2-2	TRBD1	TGTGCCAGCAGCCAACGGACAGGGCGAAACACCGGGGAGCTGTTTTTT	CASSQRTGRNTGELFF
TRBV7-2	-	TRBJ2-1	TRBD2	TGTGCCAGCAGCTTAGCCGGGAGGGCCGTCAATGAGCAGTTCTTC	CASSLAGRAVNEQFF
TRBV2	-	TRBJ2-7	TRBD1	TGTGCCAGCAGTGAAGTGGGACAGGCAAGGTACGAGCAGTACTTC	CASSEVGQARYEQYF
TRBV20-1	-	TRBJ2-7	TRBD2	TGCAGTGCTAGAGGAAGGTACGCGGGAGTGGTCTCCGAGCAGTACTTC	CSARGRYAGVVSEQYF
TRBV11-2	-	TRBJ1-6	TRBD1	TGTGCCAGCAGCTTCGGGACAGGAGGGAGATCTTCACCCCTCCACTTT	CASSFGTGGRSSPLHF
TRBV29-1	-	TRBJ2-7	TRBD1	TGCAGCGGCCCGGGACAGGGTGTTTACGAGCAGTACTTC	CSGPGQGVYEQYF
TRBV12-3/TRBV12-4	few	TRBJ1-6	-	TGTGCCAGCGGTTCAGTGAGCTCCTATAATTCACCCCTCCACTTT	CASGSVSSYNSPLHF
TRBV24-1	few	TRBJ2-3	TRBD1	TGTGCCACCAGTGATTTGGGGACAGAAACAGATACGCAGTATTTT	CATSDLGTETDTQYF
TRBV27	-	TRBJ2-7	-	TGTGCCAGCAGAAAGGTGGGGAGACAGAACTACGAGCAGTACTTC	CASRKVGRQNYEQYF
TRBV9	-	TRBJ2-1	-	TGTGCCAGCAGCGAACAGCACATCGCTTACTTTTTCAATGAGCAGTTCTTC	CASSEQHIAYFFNEQFF
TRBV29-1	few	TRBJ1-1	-	TGCAGCGCCTCCGGGACAACCATGAACACTGAAGCTTTCTTT	CSASGTTMNTEAFF
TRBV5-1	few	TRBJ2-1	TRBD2	TGCGCCAGCAGCTTGGAGGGGAGGGCCGTCAATGAGCAGTTCTTC	CASSLEGRAVNEQFF
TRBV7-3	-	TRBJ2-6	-	TGTGCCGGCAGCTTGACCGGGACCGTGAACTCTGGGGCCAACGTCCTGACTTTC	CAGSLTGTVNSGANVLTF
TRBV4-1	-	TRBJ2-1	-	TGCGCCAGCAGGGAGGGCGGCAATGAGCAGTTCTTC	CASREGGNEQFF
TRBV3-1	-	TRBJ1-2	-	TGTGCCAGCAGCACCGACAGAAACTATGGCTACACCTTC	CASSTDRNYGYTF
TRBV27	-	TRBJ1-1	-	TGTGCCAGCAAGTCACAAGGATACGCCACTGAAGCTTTCTTT	CASKSQGYATEAFF
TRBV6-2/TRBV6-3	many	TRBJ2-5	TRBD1	TGTGCCAGCAGTTACCCTGGACAGGGGGCGGGGGCCGAAGAGACCCAGTACTTC	CASSYPGQGAGAEETQYF
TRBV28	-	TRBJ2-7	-	TGTGCCAGCAGTCCCCCGGCCAGGATGTTCTACGAGCAGTACTTC	CASSPPARMFYEQYF
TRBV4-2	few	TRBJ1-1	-	TGTGCCAGCAGCCAAGATTGGACAGTCATGAACACTGAAGCTTTCTTT	CASSQDWTVMNTEAFF
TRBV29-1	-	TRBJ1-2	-	TGCAGCGTTGCGGGACCGGGCTATGGCTACACCTTC	CSVAGPGYGYTF
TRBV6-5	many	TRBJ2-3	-	TGTGCCAGCAGCCCCGTGCGGGCCCCAGATACGCAGTATTTT	CASSPVRAPDTQYF
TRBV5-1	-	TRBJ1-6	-	TGCGCCAGCAGCTTGGGACAGGCCCACGGGTCCAATTCACCCCTCCACTTT	CASSLGQAHGSNSPLHF
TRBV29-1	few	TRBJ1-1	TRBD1	TGCAGCGTCGGGACAGAATTGAACACTGAAGCTTTCTTT	CSVGTELNTEAFF
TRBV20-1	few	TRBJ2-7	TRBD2	TGCAGTGCAGGGTCGAGCGGGACCAACTACGAGCAGTACTTC	CSAGSSGTNYEQYF
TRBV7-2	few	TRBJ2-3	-	TGTGCCAGCAGCTTATGGGCCGGGGGCAGGGCAGATACGCAGTATTTT	CASSLWAGGRADTQYF
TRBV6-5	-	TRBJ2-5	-	TGTGCCAGCAGTTACTCTGGGGGACCCCAGGTGGAGCAGTACTTC	CASSYSGGPQVEQYF
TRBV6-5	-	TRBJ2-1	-	TGTGCCAGCAGTTCCCCCCGGCTAGCTCATGGCAATGAGCAGTTCTTC	CASSSPRLAHGNEQFF
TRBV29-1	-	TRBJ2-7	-	TGCAGCGTTCGTACTAGTAGTTCGAATGAGCAGTACTTC	CSVRTSSSNEQYF
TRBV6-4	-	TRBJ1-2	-	TGTGCCAGCAGTGAACAACCGGGAGGGGGCTATGGCTACACCTTC	CASSEQPGGGYGYTF
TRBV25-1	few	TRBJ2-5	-	TGTGCCAGCAGTGACAGGGCGGGCCGGGGGACCCAGTACTTC	CASSDRAGRGTQYF